The 26 T cell receptor beta chains presented below share a single source sample, sequenced in a study of OX40 agonist ivuxolimab in advanced cancers. Assay used: immunoSEQ multiplex PCR; TCRdb lists only in-frame clones, some missing. This sample carries around 80,000 clones, roughly 84% of them seen once, and the ten largest clones take about 2.5%. The specimen comprised CD4+ or CD8+ T cells sorted from blood, sampled in a trial of the OX40 agonist ivuxolimab. Source of these receptors: an adult with an advanced solid tumor such as melanoma, head and neck, liver or kidney cancer.

This clone was counted a few times. The V call is TRBV7-2, the J call TRBJ1-5; maybe TRBD1 (6 bases). Trimming cost V 5 bases and J 0 bases, with 11 bases left between them. Germline CDR1 SGHTA, CDR2 FQGNSA. The CDR3 loop spans 15 amino acids. As DNA, the CDR3 is TGTGCCAGCAGCCCACAGGGAGGTAGCAATCAGCCCCAGCATTTT. Translation: CASSPQGGSNQPQHF. Full variable domain (outside the CDR3, taken from reference TRBV7-2 and TRBJ1-5): GAGVSQSPSNKVTEKGKDVELRCDPISGHTALYWYRQSLGQGLEFLIYFQGNSAPDKSGLPSDRFSAERTGGSVSTLTIQRTQQEDSAVYLCASSPQGGSNQPQHFGDGTRLSIL.

The V call is TRBV5-1, the J call TRBJ1-1; D uncertain. The CDR3 sequence is 15 residues long. Germline values: CDR1 SGHRS, CDR2 YFSETQ. The germline V and J ends were trimmed by 0 bases and 2 bases, with 11 bases remaining between them. CDR3 sequence: CASSLEELYNTEAFF. Here the CDR3 DNA reads TGCGCCAGCAGCTTGGAAGAGTTATATAACACTGAAGCTTTCTTT.

The chain couples TRBV5-5 to TRBJ1-5, with 8 bases that match TRBD1. CDR3 length: 14 amino acids. V shed 6 bases, J shed 6 bases, and the junction held 8 bases outside the gene matches. Germline assignment: CDR1 SGHKS and CDR2 YYEKEE (reference sequence). CDR3 DNA: TGTGCCAGCACCTCGACAGGGGTCTCTCAGCCCCAGCATTTT. Amino acids: CASTSTGVSQPQHF.

CDR3 DNA: TGTGCCTGGAGTGCACCCGCGGGAGGGTTCTACGAGCAGTACTTC. As protein: CAWSAPAGGFYEQYF. The V and J genes are TRBV30 and TRBJ2-7; 9 bases are a match to TRBD2. V lost 1 base and J lost 3; bases outside the gene matches: 7. The CDR3 is 15 amino acids. Germline CDR1 and CDR2: GTSNPN and SVGIG (reference sequence).

This clone was seen only a few times. J is TRBJ1-6 and V is TRBV11-2; D perhaps matches TRBD1 (5 bases). Trimming pared 5 bases from V and 11 bases from J, leaving 10 bases between. Per the germline V gene, CDR1 is SGHAT and CDR2 is FQNNGV. The CDR3 is 12 residues long. The CDR3 DNA is TGTGCCAGCAGCCCTACGGGGCCACCCCTCCACTTT. Translated: CASSPTGPPLHF.

This clone was observed once. This rearrangement joins TRBV15 to TRBJ1-4, with D perhaps matching TRBD1 (6 bases). Germline V gene sequence: CDR1 LNHNV, CDR2 YYDKDF (reference sequence). V lost 2 bases, J lost 6 bases, and 16 bases lay in between. CDR3 size: 16 residues. The CDR3 sequence: CATSRTQGETYEKLFF. The DNA for the CDR3 is TGTGCCACCAGCAGAACACAGGGCGAGACTTATGAAAAACTGTTTTTT.

The chain employs TRBV6-4 and TRBJ1-3; D uncertain. The CDR3 sequence is 13 residues long. V lost 5 bases to trimming and J lost 2 bases, with 7 bases between them. CDR1 and CDR2 (germline): MRHNA, SNTAGT. The chain's CDR3 is CASSLEAGNTIYF. The DNA for the CDR3 is TGTGCCAGCAGTTTGGAGGCTGGAAACACCATATATTTT.

The chain uses TRBV2 and TRBJ1-5; D is unresolved. Per the germline V gene, CDR1 is SNHLY and CDR2 is FYNNEI. Trimming took 7 bases from V and 4 from J, leaving 11 bases between them. The CDR3 is 13 residues long. The CDR3 DNA sequence: TGTGCCAGCATGCTGACGGATAATCAGCCCCAGCATTTT. Translation: CASMLTDNQPQHF. The entire variable domain, with the rest obtained from reference TRBV2 and TRBJ1-5, is as follows: EPEVTQTPSHQVTQMGQEVILRCVPISNHLYFYWYRQILGQKVEFLVSFYNNEISEKSEIFDDQFSVERPDGSNFTLKIRSTKLEDSAMYFCASMLTDNQPQHFGDGTRLSIL.

This chain uses TRBV7-9 with TRBJ2-7, with 7 bases matching TRBD1. With V trimmed by 3 bases and J by 5 bases, 7 bases remained unmatched. The CDR3 runs 14 residues. Per the germline V gene, CDR1 is SEHNR and CDR2 is FQNEAQ (reference sequence). The DNA of the CDR3 is TGTGCCAGCAGCTTTTCCGACAGGGTTCACGAGCAGTACGTC. Encoded protein: CASSFSDRVHEQYV.

This chain connects TRBV7-2 to TRBJ1-2; TRBD1 might be the D (5 bases). V shed 5 bases and J shed 8 bases, with 18 bases lying between them. Germline V CDR1 and CDR2: SGHTA, FQGNSA. CDR3 size: 14 residues. CDR3 DNA sequence: TGTGCCAGCAGCCCCCAGGGCGTTAACAACGGCTACACCTTC. Translated: CASSPQGVNNGYTF.

This clone has just a few counts. The CDR3: CASSLGGNTEAFF. The CDR3 DNA follows: TGTGCCAGCAGCTTGGGAGGGAACACTGAAGCTTTCTTT. The V gene is TRBV11-3, the J gene TRBJ1-1; D call uncertain. The germline gives CDR1 SGHNT, CDR2 YENEEA. With 3 bases removed from V and 1 base from J, the gap between germline ends came to 6 bases. This CDR3 contains 13 residues.

The genes are TRBV12-5 and TRBJ1-5, with TRBD1 as a possible D gene (6 bases). The germline V and J ends were trimmed by 1 base and 7 bases, with 8 bases remaining between them. This CDR3 is 13 amino acids long. In germline, CDR1 is LGHNT, CDR2 FRNRAP. CDR3 residues: CASGLDREQPQHF. The CDR3 coding sequence is TGTGCTAGTGGTTTGGACAGGGAACAGCCCCAGCATTTT.

A word on this clone: This same CDR3 is encoded by further DNA sequences in the sample. The rearrangement uses TRBV5-6 and TRBJ2-6; weak D call: TRBD1 (6 bases). Germline assignment: CDR1 SGHDT and CDR2 YYEEEE. The CDR3 sequence is 16 residues long. With 1 base removed from V and 2 bases from J, the gap between germline ends came to 10 bases. CDR3 region: CASSLNPGAGANVLTF. CDR3 coding DNA: TGTGCCAGCAGCTTGAACCCAGGGGCTGGGGCCAACGTCCTGACTTTC.

The gene calls are TRBV5-1 and TRBJ1-3, with D perhaps TRBD1 (6 bases). Deletions cut 4 bases from V and 3 bases from J, with 20 bases between. CDR1 SGHRS and CDR2 YFSETQ come from the germline V gene. This CDR3 is built from 17 residues. The CDR3 region has the DNA TGCGCCAGCAGCCCCCTAGAAGGGGGGCAAGGTGGAAACACCATATATTTT. This codes for CASSPLEGGQGGNTIYF.

This chain links TRBV5-1 with TRBJ1-2, with a possible D match to TRBD1 (5 bases). CDR1 and CDR2 from the germline V gene are SGHRS and YFSETQ. This CDR3 has 15 residues. Trimming shortened V by 0 bases and J by 2 bases, and 11 bases separated the two germline ends. In DNA, the CDR3 is TGCGCCAGCAGCTTGGGGGGCCAGGGAAACTATGGCTACACCTTC. This sequence encodes CASSLGGQGNYGYTF.

In this sample, this clone turned up once. V and J are TRBV11-2 and TRBJ2-2; tentatively, D is TRBD1 (6 bases). Per the germline V gene, CDR1 is SGHAT and CDR2 is FQNNGV. CDR3 length: 14 residues. Deletions cut 0 bases from V and 6 bases from J, with 8 bases between. The CDR3, as DNA: TGTGCCAGCAGCTTAGAGGCAGGGGCCGGGGAGCTGTTTTTT. Residues: CASSLEAGAGELFF.

The chain couples TRBV10-1 to TRBJ2-1; possibly TRBD2 for D (6 bases). Trimming removed 0 bases at V and 5 bases at J, with 11 bases between. This CDR3 is 15 amino acids long. Germline CDR1 is WNHNN and CDR2 is SYGVQD (reference sequence). The CDR3 protein is CASSESGLDNNEQFF. CDR3 bases: TGCGCCAGCAGTGAGTCGGGACTGGACAACAATGAGCAGTTCTTC.

This clone was recorded only once. V usage is TRBV6-9 and J usage is TRBJ2-5; 7 positions match TRBD1. Losses at the gene ends were 2 bases for V and 4 bases for J; bases not matched to a gene: 7. The CDR3 runs to 15 residues. Germline CDR1 reads MNHGY; CDR2 reads SVAAGI. The CDR3 nucleotides are TGTGCCAGCAGTTATCCAGCGACAGGGATAGAGACCCAGTACTTC. This sequence encodes CASSYPATGIETQYF.

This clone was seen once. The genes are TRBV7-2 and TRBJ1-4; D remains unclear. The CDR3 runs 16 residues. Germline V gives CDR1 SGHTA, CDR2 FQGNSA. V dropped 5 bases and J dropped 8 bases, with 21 bases sitting between them. The CDR3 loop is CASSPAVGGSNEKLFF. CDR3 coding DNA: TGTGCCAGCAGCCCCGCAGTAGGAGGGAGTAACGAAAAACTGTTTTTT. Complete variable domain (other parts from reference TRBV7-2 and TRBJ1-4): GAGVSQSPSNKVTEKGKDVELRCDPISGHTALYWYRQSLGQGLEFLIYFQGNSAPDKSGLPSDRFSAERTGGSVSTLTIQRTQQEDSAVYLCASSPAVGGSNEKLFFGSGTQLSVL.

J is TRBJ1-2 and V is TRBV9; D not resolved. This CDR3 region has 14 residues. Trimming took 5 bases from V and 2 from J, leaving 13 bases between them. Germline CDR1 SGDLS, CDR2 YYNGEE. The CDR3, as DNA: TGTGCCAGCAGTCCCACGGATACAAACTATGGCTACACCTTC. Translating gives CASSPTDTNYGYTF.

The V call is TRBV18, the J call TRBJ2-1; a possible D gene is TRBD1 (5 bases). Germline-derived CDR1 and CDR2 are KGHSH and LQKENI. The CDR3 is made up of 14 amino acids. The V end lost 2 bases, the J end lost 5 bases, and 10 bases lay between the germline ends. CDR3: CASSPRKGHNEQFF. CDR3 coding DNA: TGTGCCAGCTCACCAAGAAAGGGGCACAATGAGCAGTTCTTC.

V gene TRBV6-1 combines with J gene TRBJ2-7; tentatively, D is TRBD1 (6 bases). CDR1 is MNHNS, CDR2 SASEGT, per germline. The ends were cut back, 10 bases at V and 1 base at J, with 8 bases in the middle. The CDR3 is 11 residues long. CDR3 sequence (DNA): TGTGCCACACAGGGATCCTACGAGCAGTACGTC. Its protein is CATQGSYEQYV.

The genes are TRBV6-6 and TRBJ1-4, with D perhaps matching TRBD1 (5 bases). Germline CDR1 and CDR2: MNHNY and SVGAGI (reference sequence). With 0 bases removed from V and 10 bases from J, the gap between germline ends came to 15 bases. The length of the CDR3 is 15 residues. CDR3 DNA: TGTGCCAGCAGTTACTCGCAAGGGGATGGGGGAAAACTGTTTTTT. It codes for CASSYSQGDGGKLFF.

This clone showed up just once. The chain is built from TRBV5-4 and TRBJ2-3; D not resolved. This CDR3 contains 12 residues. Trimming removed 0 bases at V and 3 bases at J, with 2 bases between. In germline, CDR1 is SGHNT, CDR2 YYREEE (reference sequence). As DNA, the CDR3 is TGTGCCAGCAGCTTGGTTACAGATACGCAGTATTTT. Amino acid sequence: CASSLVTDTQYF.

This clone was seen only a few times. J is TRBJ1-5 and V is TRBV30; D unclear. CDR3 length equals 14 residues. V lost 2 bases to trimming and J lost 2 bases, with 10 bases between them. Germline loops: CDR1 GTSNPN, CDR2 SVGIG (reference sequence). In nucleotides, the CDR3 is TGTGCCTGGAGTAGGTCAGCGGGCAATCAGCCCCAGCATTTT. It translates to CAWSRSAGNQPQHF.

The J gene is TRBJ1-2, the V gene TRBV5-1; 11 bases agree with TRBD1. Germline CDR1 SGHRS, CDR2 YFSETQ. The CDR3 is 15 residues long. V dropped 4 bases and J dropped 7; count of bases not matched to a gene: 9. CDR3 sequence (DNA): TGCGCCAGCAGCACCGGGACAGGGGGAATTGGTGGCTACACCTTC. Its protein product is CASSTGTGGIGGYTF.